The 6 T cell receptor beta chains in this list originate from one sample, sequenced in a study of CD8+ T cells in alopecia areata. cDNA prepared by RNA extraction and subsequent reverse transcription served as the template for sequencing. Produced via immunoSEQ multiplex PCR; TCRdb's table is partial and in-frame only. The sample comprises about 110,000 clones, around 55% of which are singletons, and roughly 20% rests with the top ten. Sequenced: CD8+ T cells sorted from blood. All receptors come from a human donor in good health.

The CDR3 reads CASTPYRGQPQHF. CDR3 nucleotide sequence: TGTGCCAGCACCCCTTACAGGGGTCAGCCCCAGCATTTT. The J gene is TRBJ1-5, the V gene TRBV27, with TRBD1 matching over 7 bases. V dropped 7 bases and J dropped 6; count of bases not matched to a gene: 6. This CDR3 has 13 amino acids. The germline V gene has CDR1 MNHEY and CDR2 SMNVEV (reference sequence).

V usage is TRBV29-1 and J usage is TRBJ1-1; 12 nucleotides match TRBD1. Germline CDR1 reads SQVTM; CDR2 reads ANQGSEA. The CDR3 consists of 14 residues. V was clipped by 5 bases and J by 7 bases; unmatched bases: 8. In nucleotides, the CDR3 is TGCAGCGTTCCGGGACAGGGGGCGTTTGTTGAAGCTTTCTTT. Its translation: CSVPGQGAFVEAFF.

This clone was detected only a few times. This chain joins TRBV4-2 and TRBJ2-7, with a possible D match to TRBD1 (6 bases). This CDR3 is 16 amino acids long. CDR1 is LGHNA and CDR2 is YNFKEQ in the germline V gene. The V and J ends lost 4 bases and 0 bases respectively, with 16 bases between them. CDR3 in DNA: TGTGCCAGCAGCCCCCTGGGGGCGACAGGCTCCTACGAGCAGTACTTC. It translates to CASSPLGATGSYEQYF.

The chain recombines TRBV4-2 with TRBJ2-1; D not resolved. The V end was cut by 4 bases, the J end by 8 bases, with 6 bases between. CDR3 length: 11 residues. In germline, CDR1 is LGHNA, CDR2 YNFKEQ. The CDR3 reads CASSLVDEQFF. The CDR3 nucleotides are TGTGCCAGCAGCCTTGTTGATGAGCAGTTCTTC.

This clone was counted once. The CDR3 DNA follows: TGCGCCAGCAGCTTGGCCGAAAGCGGGGAGCTATCTGGGGCCAACGTCCTGACTTTC. Protein: CASSLAESGELSGANVLTF. The V and J genes are TRBV5-1 and TRBJ2-6; 7 bases map to TRBD2. Germline V gene sequence: CDR1 SGHRS, CDR2 YFSETQ. V was pared by 0 bases and J by 1 base, with 10 bases of the junction left unmatched. This CDR3 is 19 amino acids long.

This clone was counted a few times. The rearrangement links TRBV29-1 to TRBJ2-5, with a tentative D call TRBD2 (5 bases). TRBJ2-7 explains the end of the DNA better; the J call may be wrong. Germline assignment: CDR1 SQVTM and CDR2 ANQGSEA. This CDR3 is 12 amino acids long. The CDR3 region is CSGLTGEYEQYF. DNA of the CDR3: TGCAGCGGGCTCACCGGGGAGTACGAGCAGTACTTC.